These 28 T cell receptor beta chains came from one sample sequenced in a study of blood T cell repertoires in COVID-19. The data were produced by immunoSEQ multiplex PCR, yet TCRdb's version contains in-frame clones alone and is incomplete. Of around 330,000 clones listed, over 75% are singletons. What was sequenced was peripheral blood. Source of these receptors: a woman in her 50s with active or convalescent COVID-19.

This clone was counted a single time. The V call is TRBV4-2, the J call TRBJ2-5, with D possibly TRBD2 on 5 matching bases. Trimming removed 4 bases at V and 3 bases at J, with 15 bases between. This CDR3 is built from 15 residues. CDR1 is LGHNA and CDR2 is YNFKEQ in the germline V gene. The CDR3 DNA reads as TGTGCCAGCAGCCCGAATTCGATTAGCGAAGAGACCCAGTACTTC. It translates to CASSPNSISEETQYF.

This clone was recorded at least ten times. The rearrangement joins TRBV20-1 to TRBJ1-2; 9 nucleotides agree with TRBD1. The V segment lost 3 bases and the J segment 1 base; nucleotides outside the gene matches: 9. The CDR3 sequence is 16 residues long. Germline CDR1 DFQATT, CDR2 SNEGSKA (reference sequence). The CDR3 spells CSASFGQGFRNYGYTF. The CDR3 DNA reads as TGCAGTGCTAGTTTCGGACAGGGGTTTCGTAACTATGGCTACACCTTC.

This clone was detected a few times. The CDR3 bases are TGTGCCAGCAGCACCCGACAGAAGGGCTACACTGAAGCTTTCTTT. It encodes CASSTRQKGYTEAFF. V usage is TRBV7-2 and J usage is TRBJ1-1; a possible D gene is TRBD1 (5 bases). The CDR3 length is 15 residues. Trimming stripped 5 bases from V and 3 bases from J, with 16 bases between. Germline values: CDR1 SGHTA, CDR2 FQGNSA.

V usage is TRBV7-2 and J usage is TRBJ2-1; possible D gene TRBD1, 5 bases. Per germline, CDR1 SGHTA and CDR2 FQGNSA. The CDR3 runs 15 residues. V lost 5 bases and J lost 4, with 15 bases in between. CDR3 in DNA: TGTGCCAGCAGCCTCGCGCAGGGTGGGTACAATGAGCAGTTCTTC. Its translation: CASSLAQGGYNEQFF.

The chain combines TRBV6-5 with TRBJ2-1; 9 bases map to TRBD2. Germline CDR1 MNHEY, CDR2 SVGAGI. V shed 3 bases, J shed 8 bases, and the junction held 5 bases outside the gene matches. This CDR3 has 14 amino acids. The CDR3 coding sequence is TGTGCCAGCAGTTATCGGCCTAGCGGGGATGAGCAGTTCTTC. Its translation is CASSYRPSGDEQFF.

The chain joins TRBV4-1 to TRBJ1-2; no clear D gene. Trimming took 0 bases from V and 6 from J, leaving 14 bases between them. Germline V gene data show CDR1 as MGHRA and CDR2 as YSYEKL. This CDR3 is built from 15 residues. CDR3 sequence reads: CASSQESSVLDGYTF. The CDR3 bases are TGCGCCAGCAGCCAAGAATCCTCGGTATTAGATGGCTACACCTTC.

The chain combines TRBV3-1 (or the pseudogene TRBV3-2) with TRBJ1-6; 7 bases line up with TRBD1. V shed 8 bases and J 4 bases; nucleotides not matched to a gene: 23. This CDR3 is 20 amino acids long. The germline V gene has CDR1 LGHDT and CDR2 YNNKEL (reference sequence). CDR3 sequence: CASSRCRGVLNGSYNSPLHF. In DNA form, the CDR3 reads TGTGCCAGCTCCCGCTGCAGGGGGGTTTTAAATGGTAGTTATAATTCACCCCTCCACTTT.

V is TRBV7-2 and J is TRBJ2-2; tentatively, D is TRBD2 (6 bases). Germline V gene data show CDR1 as SGHTA and CDR2 as FQGNSA. The V and J ends lost 3 bases and 0 bases respectively, with 11 bases between them. The CDR3 has 16 amino acids. As DNA, the CDR3 is TGTGCCAGCAGCTTTTCGCCGGGGGCGAACACCGGGGAGCTGTTTTTT. The encoded protein is CASSFSPGANTGELFF.

This chain joins TRBV7-2 and TRBJ2-7; 7 nucleotides agree with TRBD1. This CDR3 is built from 15 residues. With 4 bases clipped from V and 7 bases from J, the junction kept 13 bases outside the gene matches. Germline V gives CDR1 SGHTA, CDR2 FQGNSA. Here the CDR3 reads CASSSRTGVHGEQYF. The CDR3 bases are TGTGCCAGCAGCTCCAGAACAGGGGTCCACGGAGAGCAGTACTTC.

CDR3 DNA: TGTGCCTGGGGCCCGGGCGGGGCTTATCAGCCCCAGCATTTT. This gives the protein CAWGPGGAYQPQHF. This chain links TRBV30 with TRBJ1-5, with D possibly matching TRBD1 (5 bases). Trimming removed 5 bases at V and 5 bases at J, with 16 bases between. Germline V CDR1 and CDR2: GTSNPN, SVGIG (reference sequence). This CDR3 is built from 14 residues.

This clone was counted between two and nine times. The chain combines TRBV2 with TRBJ1-2, with 9 positions matching TRBD1. Germline CDR1 reads SNHLY; CDR2 reads FYNNEI. Trimming took 4 bases from V and 2 from J; bases not matched to a gene: 5. There are 15 residues in the CDR3. DNA for the CDR3: TGTGCCAGCAGTGTATCAGGGACAGGGAACTATGGCTACACCTTC. Amino acid sequence: CASSVSGTGNYGYTF.

This chain uses TRBV19 with TRBJ1-2; 9 nucleotides match TRBD1. CDR1 and CDR2 (germline): LNHDA, SQIVND (reference sequence). V trimming: 5 bases; J trimming: 4 bases; junction bases outside the gene matches: 11. The CDR3 covers 16 residues. CDR3: CASSLAARGQGYGYTF. CDR3 DNA sequence: TGTGCCAGTAGTCTCGCGGCCCGGGGACAGGGCTATGGCTACACCTTC.

The CDR3 nucleotides read TGTGCCAGCAGTTTAGAGGCAGGGTTAAGCATGAACACTGAAGCTTTCTTT. The encoded protein is CASSLEAGLSMNTEAFF. V and J are TRBV27 and TRBJ1-1, with a tentative D call TRBD1 (5 bases). CDR1 is MNHEY, CDR2 SMNVEV, per germline (reference sequence). V lost 2 bases to trimming and J lost 0 bases, with 16 bases between them. The length of the CDR3 is 17 residues.

The table lists this clone with a count of one. This CDR3 is CASSPRGVTNEKLFF. CDR3 nucleotide sequence: TGTGCCAGCTCACCACGGGGAGTGACTAATGAAAAACTGTTTTTT. The chain couples TRBV18 to TRBJ1-4; the D is unclear. CDR1 is KGHSH and CDR2 is LQKENI in the germline V gene. Between the trimmed V and J ends, which lost 1 base and 2 bases, there was a span of 8 bases. This CDR3 has 15 amino acids.

V is TRBV19 and J is TRBJ1-2; D gene unclear. This CDR3 is 13 amino acids long. Trimming removed 3 bases at V and 8 bases at J, with 13 bases between. Germline assignment: CDR1 LNHDA and CDR2 SQIVND (reference sequence). The CDR3 sequence is CASSMREVYGYTF. DNA for the CDR3: TGTGCCAGTAGTATGCGGGAAGTCTACGGCTACACCTTC. The full variable domain, in which reference TRBV19 and TRBJ1-2 provide the parts outside the CDR3, is DGGITQSPKYLFRKEGQNVTLSCEQNLNHDAMYWYRQDPGQGLRLIYYSQIVNDFQKGDIAEGYSVSREKKESFPLTVTSAQKNPTAFYLCASSMREVYGYTFGSGTRLTVV.

This clone was seen just once. CDR3 DNA: TGTGCCAGTAGTATAAGGGGGCTGTCGACAGATACGCAGTATTTT. Translated, it gives CASSIRGLSTDTQYF. The genes are TRBV19 and TRBJ2-3; 7 nucleotides line up with TRBD1. J was trimmed by 3 bases and V by 2 bases; bases with no gene match: 5. Germline loops: CDR1 LNHDA, CDR2 SQIVND (reference sequence). The CDR3 length is 15 residues. Full variable domain (outside the CDR3, taken from reference TRBV19 and TRBJ2-3): DGGITQSPKYLFRKEGQNVTLSCEQNLNHDAMYWYRQDPGQGLRLIYYSQIVNDFQKGDIAEGYSVSREKKESFPLTVTSAQKNPTAFYLCASSIRGLSTDTQYFGPGTRLTVL.

This chain connects TRBV27 to TRBJ1-2; weak D call: TRBD1 (6 bases). The germline V and J ends were trimmed by 3 bases and 4 bases, with 12 bases remaining between them. The CDR3 runs 14 residues. Germline CDR1 is MNHEY and CDR2 is SMNVEV (reference sequence). CDR3 amino acids: CASSFRNRAYGYTF. The CDR3 DNA reads TGTGCCAGCAGTTTTCGCAACAGGGCCTATGGCTACACCTTC.

In DNA form, the CDR3 reads TGTGCCAGCTCACCGACTGGGACTGCTTATAACTATGGCTACACCTTC. Its translation is CASSPTGTAYNYGYTF. The rearrangement links TRBV18 to TRBJ1-2; D is perhaps TRBD1 (5 bases). Trimming took off 3 bases at V and 1 base at J, with 15 bases between the two ends. Germline CDR1 and CDR2: KGHSH and LQKENI. The CDR3 loop spans 16 amino acids.

The chain links TRBV7-2 to TRBJ1-1; the match to TRBD1 covers 10 bases. CDR1 and CDR2 (germline): SGHTA, FQGNSA. There are 15 residues in the CDR3. Trimming at V came to 5 bases and at J to 4 bases, leaving 7 bases not matched to a gene. CDR3 residues: CASSPRQGAGTEAFF. The DNA of the CDR3 is TGTGCCAGCAGCCCCCGACAGGGGGCGGGCACTGAAGCTTTCTTT.

The V and J genes are TRBV5-6 and TRBJ1-3; D is undetermined. Germline V gene sequence: CDR1 SGHDT, CDR2 YYEEEE. Trimming removed 1 base at V and 4 bases at J, with 12 bases between. This CDR3 has 15 residues. The CDR3 region has the DNA TGTGCCAGCAGCTTGAGGCAAACCGGGGGAAACACCATATATTTT. Its translation is CASSLRQTGGNTIYF.

This chain joins TRBV7-3 and TRBJ2-7; TRBD1 matches 10 bases. The V gene end was trimmed by 0 bases and the J gene end by 6 bases; junction bases not matched to a gene: 5. Germline V gene sequence: CDR1 SGHTA, CDR2 FQGTGA. CDR3 length: 15 residues. CDR3 DNA: TGTGCCAGCAGCTTAACCGGGACAGGGGTTCGCGAGCAGTACTTC. Its translation: CASSLTGTGVREQYF.

The chain combines TRBV28 with TRBJ1-5, with a tentative D call TRBD1 (6 bases). Germline CDR1 reads MDHEN; CDR2 reads SYDVKM. The CDR3 sequence is 14 residues long. Between the trimmed V and J ends, which lost 5 bases and 7 bases, there was a span of 15 bases. The CDR3 DNA reads TGTGCCAGCAGTCGTACAGGGCCGTACCAGCCCCAGCATTTT. Its protein product is CASSRTGPYQPQHF.

This sequence joins TRBV18 and TRBJ1-3; TRBD1 is a possible D gene (5 bases). The V end lost 2 bases, the J end lost 3 bases, and 8 bases lay between the germline ends. In germline, CDR1 is KGHSH, CDR2 LQKENI. This CDR3 region has 14 residues. This CDR3 reads CASSPGTVGNTIYF. The CDR3 DNA is TGTGCCAGCTCACCAGGGACTGTTGGAAACACCATATATTTT.

This chain links TRBV3-1 (or the pseudogene TRBV3-2) with TRBJ1-5; perhaps TRBD1 as D (6 bases). Germline lookup yields CDR1 LGHDT and CDR2 YNNKEL (reference sequence). The V end was cut by 0 bases, the J end by 1 base, with 7 bases between. The CDR3 loop spans 15 amino acids. The CDR3 DNA sequence: TGTGCCAGCAGCCAAGATCAGGGGAGCAATCAGCCCCAGCATTTT. It translates to CASSQDQGSNQPQHF.

The V call is TRBV28, the J call TRBJ1-3; D remains unclear. The germline CDR1 and CDR2 sequences are MDHEN and SYDVKM. The CDR3 extends over 14 amino acids. Trimming took off 10 bases at V and 3 bases at J, with 16 bases between the two ends. Here the CDR3 reads CATRGSNSGNTIYF. CDR3 bases: TGTGCCACCAGAGGGAGTAATAGTGGAAACACCATATATTTT.

The chain carries TRBV11-2 and TRBJ2-1; TRBD2 agrees at 10 bases. Trimming removed 6 bases from V and 4 bases from J; junction bases left unmatched: 3. CDR1 SGHAT and CDR2 FQNNGV come from the germline V gene. The CDR3 length is 14 residues. CDR3 residues: CASSLAGVYNEQFF. The CDR3 nucleotides are TGTGCCAGCAGTCTAGCGGGGGTATACAATGAGCAGTTCTTC.

J is TRBJ2-7 and V is TRBV18, with 12 nucleotides matching TRBD2. V gave up 2 bases and J gave up 6 bases; unmatched junction bases: 5. Germline loops: CDR1 KGHSH, CDR2 LQKENI. The CDR3 is 15 residues long. The CDR3 DNA reads as TGTGCCAGCTCACCAAGGGGACTAGCGGGCCTCGAGCAGTACTTC. Its translation is CASSPRGLAGLEQYF. Variable domain in full (rest from reference TRBV18 and TRBJ2-7): NAGVMQNPRHLVRRRGQEARLRCSPMKGHSHVYWYRQLPEEGLKFMVYLQKENIIDESGMPKERFSAEFPKEGPSILRIQQVVRGDSAAYFCASSPRGLAGLEQYFGPGTRLTVT.

This chain joins TRBV5-6 and TRBJ2-7; a weak D match, TRBD1 (5 bases). V shed 4 bases and J shed 0 bases, with 8 bases lying between them. The CDR3 covers 13 residues. Germline V gene lookup returns CDR1 SGHDT and CDR2 YYEEEE. CDR3 loop: CASSQGLSYEQYF. The CDR3 DNA follows: TGTGCCAGCAGCCAGGGCCTCTCCTACGAGCAGTACTTC.